The 18 T cell receptor beta chains reported below all come from one sample, sequenced in a study of T cell repertoires in cytomegalovirus infection. These receptors' antigens are unknown. Each CDR3 protein is one row after TCRdb ran MiXCR on the reads. Of about 890,000 distinct CDR3 sequences listed, approximately 32% are singletons. Sequencing was performed on cultured CD8+ T cells from PBMCs, taken from culture after CMV antigen stimulation. The receptors were gathered from a human donor in good health (CMV status not recorded). Some clones in this sample may be carry-over from other donors' samples.

J is TRBJ1-2 and V is TRBV5-6; possible D gene TRBD1, 6 bases. Deletions cut 3 bases from V and 6 bases from J, with 12 bases between. The CDR3 is 13 residues long. From germline, CDR1 is SGHDT and CDR2 YYEEEE. CDR3 DNA sequence: TGTGCCAGCAGCTCTGGGACAAAGAATGGCTACACCTTC. Translated: CASSSGTKNGYTF.

This clonotype occurred once. The CDR3 bases are TGCGCCAGCAGCGTCGGGACAGGGAATTCCTACAATGAGCAGTTCTTC. This gives the protein CASSVGTGNSYNEQFF. This chain links TRBV5-1 with TRBJ2-1; 9 nucleotides align to TRBD1. V was clipped by 4 bases and J by 1 base; unmatched bases: 6. CDR3 length: 16 amino acids. Germline CDR1 SGHRS, CDR2 YFSETQ. The full variable domain, rest sourced from reference TRBV5-1 and TRBJ2-1, is KAGVTQTPRYLIKTRGQQVTLSCSPISGHRSVSWYQQTPGQGLQFLFEYFSETQRNKGNFPGRFSGRQFSNSRSEMNVSTLELGDSALYLCASSVGTGNSYNEQFFGPGTRLTVL.

The J gene is TRBJ1-5, the V gene TRBV27, with D possibly being TRBD1 (5 bases). The V end was cut by 0 bases, the J end by 3 bases, with 9 bases between. The germline gives CDR1 MNHEY, CDR2 SMNVEV (reference sequence). The CDR3 spans 15 residues. CDR3 sequence (DNA): TGTGCCAGCAGTTTATCAGGGGACCCCAATCAGCCCCAGCATTTT. It specifies CASSLSGDPNQPQHF.

V gene TRBV28 combines with J gene TRBJ1-3; no firm D call. V was shortened by 6 bases and J by 0 bases, with 15 bases between the two germline ends. CDR1 is MDHEN and CDR2 is SYDVKM in the germline V gene. This CDR3 has 16 amino acids. In DNA, the CDR3 is TGTGCCAGCAGCCCATTACCGGGAGGCTCTGGAAACACCATATATTTT. This translates into CASSPLPGGSGNTIYF.

The genes are TRBV6-6 and TRBJ2-2; D not certain. CDR1 and CDR2 from the germline V gene are MNHNY and SVGAGI (reference sequence). This CDR3 is 15 amino acids long. V dropped 2 bases and J dropped 1 base, with 8 bases sitting between them. The DNA of the CDR3 is TGTGCCAGCAGTTACGACACGGAGAACACCGGGGAGCTGTTTTTT. Its translation is CASSYDTENTGELFF.

This clonotype has only a few counts. V gene TRBV19 combines with J gene TRBJ1-6; 9 nucleotides match TRBD1. CDR3 size: 16 residues. Trimming cost V 6 bases and J 7 bases; bases outside gene matches: 10. The V gene's germline CDR1 is LNHDA and CDR2 SQIVND (reference sequence). This chain's CDR3 is CASSQRGTGLNSPLHF. The CDR3 bases are TGTGCCAGTAGCCAAAGAGGGACAGGGCTCAATTCACCCCTCCACTTT.

The chain employs TRBV11-2 and TRBJ2-7; 12 positions agree with TRBD1. V lost 4 bases, J lost 2 bases, and 15 bases stayed unmatched. The CDR3 is made up of 19 amino acids. The V gene's germline CDR1 is SGHAT and CDR2 FQNNGV. CDR3 amino acids: CASSSAFGGTGGDPYEQYF. The CDR3 coding sequence is TGTGCCAGCAGCTCAGCCTTTGGTGGGACAGGGGGCGATCCCTACGAGCAGTACTTC.

The table lists this clonotype with a few counts. Written as DNA, the CDR3 is TGTGCCAGTACGGTCAGGGGGCATGAAAAACTGTTTTTT. Protein product: CASTVRGHEKLFF. The chain is built from TRBV19 and TRBJ1-4, with TRBD1 matching over 8 bases. V lost 7 bases, J lost 6 bases, and 4 bases stayed unmatched. Germline V CDR1 and CDR2: LNHDA, SQIVND (reference sequence). The CDR3 length is 13 residues.

This clonotype was found a few times. The chain combines TRBV11-2 with TRBJ1-5; 7 bases are a match to TRBD1. The CDR3 spans 14 residues. The J segment lost 3 bases and the V segment lost 5 bases, leaving 4 bases of the junction unmatched. Germline CDR1 is SGHAT and CDR2 is FQNNGV. In DNA, the CDR3 is TGTGCCAGCAGCGTCGGGACAGCCAATCAGCCCCAGCATTTT. This codes for CASSVGTANQPQHF.

This clonotype was recorded at least ten times. The chain joins TRBV7-2 to TRBJ2-5; 10 nucleotides agree with TRBD2. The J segment lost 2 bases and the V segment lost 1 base, leaving 4 bases of the junction unmatched. This CDR3 spans 16 amino acids. Germline V gives CDR1 SGHTA, CDR2 FQGNSA. The CDR3 DNA follows: TGTGCCAGCAGCTTAGAGACTAGCGGGTGGCAAGAGACCCAGTACTTC. Protein product: CASSLETSGWQETQYF.

V is TRBV6-1 and J is TRBJ1-2, with 8 nucleotides matching TRBD1. Germline V CDR1 and CDR2: MNHNS, SASEGT. This CDR3 spans 14 amino acids. Trimming cost V 7 bases and J 4 bases; bases outside gene matches: 8. CDR3 nucleotide sequence: TGTGCCAGCACCCGGACAGGGTCGGGCTATGGCTACACCTTC. Its translation is CASTRTGSGYGYTF.

This clonotype turned up a few times. The chain uses TRBV4-2 and TRBJ1-2; 10 positions match TRBD1. CDR3 length equals 16 residues. V gave up 3 bases and J gave up 6 bases; unmatched junction bases: 10. Germline loops: CDR1 LGHNA, CDR2 YNFKEQ. This chain's CDR3 is CASSQAETGGEHGYTF. The DNA of the CDR3 is TGTGCCAGCAGCCAGGCCGAGACAGGGGGCGAACATGGCTACACCTTC.

The chain uses TRBV28 and TRBJ2-3; tentative D call: TRBD2 (5 bases). The CDR3 contains 15 residues. Trimming shortened V by 7 bases and J by 6 bases, and 20 bases separated the two germline ends. The germline gives CDR1 MDHEN, CDR2 SYDVKM. The CDR3 DNA is TGTGCCAGCAACCCGACTACCCGACTTTGGGATACGCAGTATTTT. It specifies CASNPTTRLWDTQYF. Variable domain in full (rest from reference TRBV28 and TRBJ2-3): DVKVTQSSRYLVKRTGEKVFLECVQDMDHENMFWYRQDPGLGLRLIYFSYDVKMKEKGDIPEGYSVSREKKERFSLILESASTNQTSMYLCASNPTTRLWDTQYFGPGTRLTVL.

V usage is TRBV4-1 and J usage is TRBJ1-6; D ambiguous. The CDR3 covers 13 residues. V lost 6 bases and J 9 bases, leaving 12 bases between the germline ends. Germline V lookup: CDR1 MGHRA, CDR2 YSYEKL. The CDR3 protein is CASRNDWGSPLHF. The CDR3 bases are TGCGCCAGCAGAAACGACTGGGGTTCACCCCTCCACTTT.

This clonotype was seen ten or more times. The V gene is TRBV7-9, the J gene TRBJ2-2; a possible D gene is TRBD2 (6 bases). Germline lookup yields CDR1 SEHNR and CDR2 FQNEAQ (reference sequence). The CDR3 spans 16 residues. The V end was cut by 5 bases, the J end by 0 bases, with 13 bases between. CDR3 in amino acids: CASSASEGTNTGELFF. CDR3 bases: TGTGCCAGCAGCGCCTCGGAGGGCACGAACACCGGGGAGCTGTTTTTT.

The sample holds many counts of this clonotype. The genes are TRBV12-3 or TRBV12-4 and TRBJ1-3, with 8 bases fitting TRBD1. V lost 6 bases and J lost 0; bases outside the gene matches: 10. The CDR3 runs to 17 residues. CDR3 amino acids: CASRSTGQGLSGNTIYF. CDR3 nucleotide sequence: TGTGCCAGCAGATCCACCGGACAGGGCCTCTCTGGAAACACCATATATTTT.

The J gene is TRBJ1-5, the V gene TRBV20-1; D is ambiguous. The CDR3 runs to 17 residues. V lost 1 base and J 3 bases, leaving 19 bases between the germline ends. Germline V gene data show CDR1 as DFQATT and CDR2 as SNEGSKA (reference sequence). This CDR3 is CSARGVVKESNNQPQHF. CDR3 sequence (DNA): TGCAGTGCTAGAGGAGTCGTGAAGGAGTCGAACAATCAGCCCCAGCATTTT.

In this sample, this clonotype turned up a few times. The rearrangement joins TRBV4-1 to TRBJ2-5; 7 bases are shared with TRBD2. Looked up from germline, CDR1 is MGHRA and CDR2 is YSYEKL. With V trimmed by 5 bases and J by 2 bases, 8 bases remained unmatched. This CDR3 region has 15 residues. The CDR3 coding sequence is TGCGCCAGCAGCTTCCGGCGGGGGTATCAAGAGACCCAGTACTTC. Its translation: CASSFRRGYQETQYF.